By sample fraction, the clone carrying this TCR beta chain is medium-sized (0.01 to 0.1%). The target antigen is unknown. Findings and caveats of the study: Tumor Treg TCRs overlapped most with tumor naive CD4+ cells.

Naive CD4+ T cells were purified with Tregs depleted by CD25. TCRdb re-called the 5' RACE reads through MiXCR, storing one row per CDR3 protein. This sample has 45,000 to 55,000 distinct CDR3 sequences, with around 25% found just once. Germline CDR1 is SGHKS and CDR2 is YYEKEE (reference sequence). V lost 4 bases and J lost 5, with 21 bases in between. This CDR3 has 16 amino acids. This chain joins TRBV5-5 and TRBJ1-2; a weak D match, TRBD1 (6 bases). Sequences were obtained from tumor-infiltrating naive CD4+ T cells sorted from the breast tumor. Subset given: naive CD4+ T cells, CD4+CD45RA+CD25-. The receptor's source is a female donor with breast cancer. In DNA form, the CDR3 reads TGTGCCAGCAGCCAAGAGACAGGCCTCCTCTCTTATGGCTACACCTTC. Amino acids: CASSQETGLLSYGYTF.